Below, 25 T cell receptor beta chains from the same sample are listed, as sequenced in a study of blood T cells in healthy people across ages. Together with a sample-barcoded 5' primer, a J-beta primer mix was included in a second PCR lasting about 6 to 11 cycles. TCRdb used MiXCR to reprocess the 5' RACE reads, holding one entry per CDR3 protein. The data show fewer than 2 million distinct CDR3 sequences, approximately 39% seen once. Sequences were obtained from blood. These receptors originate from a human donor in good health.

This clonotype has a single count. The chain links TRBV20-1 to TRBJ1-2; 9 nucleotides match TRBD1. The V gene's germline CDR1 is DFQATT and CDR2 SNEGSKA (reference sequence). The CDR3 loop spans 15 amino acids. With 1 base clipped from V and 2 bases from J, the junction kept 5 bases outside the gene matches. The CDR3 DNA sequence: TGCAGTGCTAGAGCCCCGGGACAGGGCAACTATGGCTACACCTTC. It translates to CSARAPGQGNYGYTF.

In its sample, this clonotype was seen a few times. The J gene is TRBJ2-3, the V gene TRBV12-3 or TRBV12-4; perhaps TRBD2 as D (6 bases). The CDR3 length is 17 residues. Trimming stripped 3 bases from V and 4 bases from J, with 20 bases between. Here the CDR3 DNA reads TGTGCCAGCAGTTTCTTTTTCAGGGTGGCTAGCGCAGATACGCAGTATTTT. Translated, it gives CASSFFFRVASADTQYF.

This chain uses TRBV6-1 with TRBJ1-1; D is perhaps TRBD1 (6 bases). The CDR3 has 15 amino acids. Germline CDR1 reads MNHNS; CDR2 reads SASEGT. The germline V and J ends were trimmed by 2 bases and 4 bases, with 14 bases remaining between them. This CDR3 reads CASSEWGARGTEAFF. The CDR3 nucleotides read TGTGCCAGCAGTGAATGGGGGGCGCGGGGCACTGAAGCTTTCTTT.

This chain joins TRBV6-1 and TRBJ2-7, with 7 bases aligning to TRBD2. Germline trimming cut 4 bases from V and 0 bases from J; bases unmatched to any gene: 6. In germline, CDR1 is MNHNS, CDR2 SASEGT. CDR3 size: 15 residues. CDR3: CASSVWGGSSYEQYF. The DNA of the CDR3 is TGTGCCAGCAGTGTCTGGGGGGGAAGCTCCTACGAGCAGTACTTC.

In this sample, this clonotype turned up a few times. The chain is built from TRBV9 and TRBJ1-2; D is undetermined. The ends were cut back, 1 base at V and 1 base at J, with 11 bases in the middle. Germline V gene sequence: CDR1 SGDLS, CDR2 YYNGEE. There are 15 residues in the CDR3. CDR3 coding DNA: TGTGCCAGCAGCGTATTCAGTGACCTTAACTATGGCTACACCTTC. Its translation: CASSVFSDLNYGYTF.

The gene calls are TRBV12-3 or TRBV12-4 and TRBJ1-4; D is uncertain. The CDR3 spans 12 residues. Trimming removed 6 bases from V and 8 bases from J, with 10 bases in between. CDR3 DNA sequence: TGTGCCAGCAGCCATGGGGAAGAAAAACTGTTTTTT. This encodes CASSHGEEKLFF.

The gene calls are TRBV27 and TRBJ1-4; the match to TRBD1 covers 9 bases. This CDR3 is 16 amino acids long. Germline CDR1 reads MNHEY; CDR2 reads SMNVEV (reference sequence). V lost 5 bases to trimming and J lost 4 bases; unmatched junction nucleotides: 8. DNA of the CDR3: TGTGCCAGCAGTCCAGAGACAGGGGGGTATAATGAAAAACTGTTTTTT. This encodes CASSPETGGYNEKLFF.

This clonotype was counted a few times. The CDR3 protein is CASSLEVSVYGYTF. CDR3 sequence (DNA): TGCGCCAGCAGCTTGGAAGTGTCGGTCTATGGCTACACCTTC. J is TRBJ1-2 and V is TRBV5-1; D is uncertain. Germline V lookup: CDR1 SGHRS, CDR2 YFSETQ. The CDR3 spans 14 residues. The V end lost 0 bases, the J end lost 4 bases, and 10 bases lay between the germline ends. The entire variable domain, with the rest obtained from reference TRBV5-1 and TRBJ1-2, is as follows: KAGVTQTPRYLIKTRGQQVTLSCSPISGHRSVSWYQQTPGQGLQFLFEYFSETQRNKGNFPGRFSGRQFSNSRSEMNVSTLELGDSALYLCASSLEVSVYGYTFGSGTRLTVV.

This clonotype turned up a few times. V usage is TRBV7-2 and J usage is TRBJ1-4, with 7 bases identical to TRBD1. Germline V gene lookup returns CDR1 SGHTA and CDR2 FQGNSA. The J segment lost 7 bases and the V segment lost 0 bases, leaving 8 bases of the junction unmatched. CDR3 size: 16 residues. Here the CDR3 DNA reads TGTGCCAGCAGCTTAGCCCCACAGGGGCCTGGTGAAAAACTGTTTTTT. Its protein product is CASSLAPQGPGEKLFF. Combining the CDR3 with reference TRBV7-2 and TRBJ1-4 gives the whole variable domain GAGVSQSPSNKVTEKGKDVELRCDPISGHTALYWYRQSLGQGLEFLIYFQGNSAPDKSGLPSDRFSAERTGGSVSTLTIQRTQQEDSAVYLCASSLAPQGPGEKLFFGSGTQLSVL.

The V gene is TRBV5-5, the J gene TRBJ2-5; 7 bases line up with TRBD1. The CDR3 is made up of 15 amino acids. CDR1 SGHKS and CDR2 YYEKEE come from the germline V gene (reference sequence). The V gene end was trimmed by 3 bases and the J gene end by 4 bases; junction bases not matched to a gene: 9. The CDR3, as DNA: TGTGCCAGCAGCTCGGGGACAGCAGCATCAGAGACCCAGTACTTC. Translation gives CASSSGTAASETQYF.

V is TRBV6-5 and J is TRBJ2-7, with D tentatively TRBD2 (5 bases). This CDR3 has 16 amino acids. The germline V gene has CDR1 MNHEY and CDR2 SVGAGI. Trimming stripped 4 bases from V and 5 bases from J, with 21 bases between. CDR3 loop: CASSFLPRSGKDEQYF. The CDR3 coding sequence is TGTGCCAGCAGTTTCCTCCCCCGCTCCGGGAAAGACGAGCAGTACTTC.

In its sample, this clonotype was seen a few times. This rearrangement joins TRBV12-3 or TRBV12-4 to TRBJ2-3; TRBD1 matches at 7 bases. With V trimmed by 6 bases and J by 1 base, 7 bases remained unmatched. The CDR3 has 15 residues. In DNA, the CDR3 is TGTGCCAGCAGCCGAAGGGACAGCCGCACAGATACGCAGTATTTT. It translates to CASSRRDSRTDTQYF.

The V call is TRBV28, the J call TRBJ2-5; D is perhaps TRBD1 or TRBD2 (6 bases each). CDR1 and CDR2 (germline): MDHEN, SYDVKM. The CDR3 is 17 amino acids. Trimming removed 4 bases from V and 7 bases from J, with 25 bases in between. The CDR3: CASSSLFFTGTQGTQYF. The CDR3 coding sequence is TGTGCCAGCAGTTCGTTATTTTTCACAGGGACTCAGGGGACCCAGTACTTC.

Details on this clonotype: Given a much more abundant clone one base away, this may be a read error. This rearrangement joins TRBV7-9 to TRBJ2-5; 9 bases match TRBD1. This CDR3 has 16 amino acids. The junction had 18 bases not matched to a gene; V was cut back by 5 bases and J by 11 bases. Per germline, CDR1 SEHNR and CDR2 FQNEAQ (reference sequence). The CDR3 sequence is CASSPPGQGRNNEQYF. CDR3 DNA: TGTGCCAGCAGCCCACCAGGACAGGGGAGGAACAATGAGCAGTACTTC.

The chain employs TRBV7-2 and TRBJ2-2; no firm D call. Between the trimmed V and J ends, which lost 3 bases and 7 bases, there was a span of 12 bases. Germline V gives CDR1 SGHTA, CDR2 FQGNSA. The CDR3 contains 14 residues. The CDR3 region is CASSLAWGVGELFF. The CDR3 DNA reads TGTGCCAGCAGCTTGGCATGGGGTGTCGGGGAGCTGTTTTTT. Filled out from reference TRBV7-2 and TRBJ2-2, the complete variable domain reads GAGVSQSPSNKVTEKGKDVELRCDPISGHTALYWYRQSLGQGLEFLIYFQGNSAPDKSGLPSDRFSAERTGGSVSTLTIQRTQQEDSAVYLCASSLAWGVGELFFGEGSRLTVL.

This clonotype was observed a few times. The chain employs TRBV28 and TRBJ2-3; D uncertain. The CDR3 is made up of 13 amino acids. Trimming cost V 6 bases and J 7 bases, with 14 bases left between them. Germline V gene lookup returns CDR1 MDHEN and CDR2 SYDVKM. The CDR3 loop reads CASSPHWENTQYF. CDR3 nucleotides: TGTGCCAGCAGCCCCCACTGGGAAAATACGCAGTATTTT.

This clonotype was observed a handful of times. The V call is TRBV28, the J call TRBJ2-7; TRBD1 is a possible D gene (5 bases). The length of the CDR3 is 13 residues. V dropped 3 bases and J dropped 6 bases, with 12 bases sitting between them. CDR1 is MDHEN, CDR2 SYDVKM, per germline. In DNA form, the CDR3 reads TGTGCCAGCAGTTTCCCAGGACATGGCGAGCAGTACTTC. Translating it yields CASSFPGHGEQYF.

On this clonotype itself: Being one base from a much bigger clone, this may be a read error. V usage is TRBV5-5 and J usage is TRBJ2-1; D possibly corresponds to TRBD2 (5 bases). Germline CDR1 is SGHKS and CDR2 is YYEKEE (reference sequence). The CDR3 extends over 15 amino acids. In nucleotides, the CDR3 is TGTGCCAGCAACTTGGCTAGCATCTTCTACAATGAGCAGTTCTTC. Protein: CASNLASIFYNEQFF.

V and J are TRBV5-5 and TRBJ1-5; D is perhaps TRBD1 (6 bases). V shed 1 base and J shed 9 bases, with 17 bases lying between them. The CDR3 covers 15 residues. Germline CDR1 and CDR2: SGHKS and YYEKEE (reference sequence). CDR3 in amino acids: CASSLFFEGDGPQHF. CDR3 sequence (DNA): TGTGCCAGCAGCTTGTTCTTTGAGGGGGACGGGCCCCAGCATTTT.

Notes on this clonotype: Just one base apart from a much larger clone, this may be a read error. The J gene is TRBJ2-7, the V gene TRBV29-1; 8 bases agree with TRBD1. The V gene's germline CDR1 is SQVTM and CDR2 ANQGSEA. This CDR3 is 14 amino acids long. The CDR3 loop is CSTGGQGVSSERYF. The DNA of the CDR3 is TGCAGCACCGGCGGACAGGGCGTCAGCTCCGAGCGGTACTTC.

The rearrangement links TRBV7-3 to TRBJ2-1, with 7 bases fitting TRBD1. The CDR3 totals 14 residues. Germline values: CDR1 SGHTA, CDR2 FQGTGA. J lost 5 bases, V lost 5 bases, and 6 bases had no gene match. In DNA form, the CDR3 reads TGTGCCAGCAGCACCCGGACAGGCAACAATGAGCAGTTCTTC. The encoded protein is CASSTRTGNNEQFF.

This clonotype was counted only a few times. V is TRBV7-2 and J is TRBJ2-7; 10 bases map to TRBD1. Germline V gene data show CDR1 as SGHTA and CDR2 as FQGNSA. The ends lost 5 bases at V and 4 bases at J; junction bases unmatched: 11. The CDR3 is made up of 16 amino acids. CDR3 in DNA: TGTGCCAGCAGCCCCGTGGGTGGGGGACAGGGGTACGAGCAGTACTTC. This sequence encodes CASSPVGGGQGYEQYF.

This clonotype was picked up a small number of times. The chain is built from TRBV7-2 and TRBJ2-5; 8 positions match TRBD2. Germline-derived CDR1 and CDR2 are SGHTA and FQGNSA. The length of the CDR3 is 16 residues. V was clipped by 5 bases and J by 2 bases; unmatched bases: 10. CDR3 in amino acids: CASSPAGAGVQETQYF. The CDR3 DNA sequence: TGTGCCAGCAGCCCAGCTGGAGCGGGGGTACAAGAGACCCAGTACTTC.

This clonotype was recorded a few times. This chain links TRBV27 with TRBJ2-7; 7 nucleotides match TRBD1. In germline, CDR1 is MNHEY, CDR2 SMNVEV (reference sequence). The CDR3 has 16 residues. The V and J ends lost 5 bases and 0 bases, in that order; junction bases with no gene match: 10. The CDR3 nucleotides read TGTGCCAGCAGTCCTCAACCCAGGGGGACCTCCTACGAGCAGTACTTC. It is translated as CASSPQPRGTSYEQYF.

Only a few counts were recorded for this clonotype. The gene calls are TRBV6-5 and TRBJ1-2; D is ambiguous. Trimming took off 2 bases at V and 6 bases at J, with 10 bases between the two ends. CDR1 is MNHEY, CDR2 SVGAGI, per germline. The CDR3 extends over 13 amino acids. Here the CDR3 DNA reads TGTGCCAGCAGTTACGGGCAAGTTAATGGCTACACCTTC. Its protein is CASSYGQVNGYTF.